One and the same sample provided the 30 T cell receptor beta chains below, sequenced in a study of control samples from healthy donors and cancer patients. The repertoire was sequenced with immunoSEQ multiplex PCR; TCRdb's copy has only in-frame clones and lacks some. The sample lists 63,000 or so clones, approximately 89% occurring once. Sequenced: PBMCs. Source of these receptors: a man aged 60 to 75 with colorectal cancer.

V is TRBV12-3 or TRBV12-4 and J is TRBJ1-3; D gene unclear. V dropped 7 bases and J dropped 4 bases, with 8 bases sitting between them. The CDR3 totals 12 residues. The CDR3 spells CASNPPGNTIYF. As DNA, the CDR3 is TGTGCCAGCAATCCCCCCGGAAACACCATATATTTT.

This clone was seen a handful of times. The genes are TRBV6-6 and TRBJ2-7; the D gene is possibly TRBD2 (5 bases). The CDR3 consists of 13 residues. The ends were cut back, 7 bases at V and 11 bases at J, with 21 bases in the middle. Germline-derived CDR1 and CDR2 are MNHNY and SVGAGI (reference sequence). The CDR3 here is CASKSLPSNGEYF. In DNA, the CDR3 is TGTGCCAGCAAGAGTCTTCCTTCAAACGGGGAGTACTTC.

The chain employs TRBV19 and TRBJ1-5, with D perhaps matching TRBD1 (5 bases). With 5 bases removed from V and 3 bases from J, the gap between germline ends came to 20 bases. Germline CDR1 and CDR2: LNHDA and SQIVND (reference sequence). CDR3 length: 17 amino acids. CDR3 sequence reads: CASSFTGTPNNNQPQHF. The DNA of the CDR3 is TGTGCCAGTAGTTTCACCGGGACCCCAAACAACAATCAGCCCCAGCATTTT.

DNA for the CDR3: TGTGCCAGCTCACCCCGAGCGGCAGGGTATAATTCACCCCTCCACTTT. Protein product: CASSPRAAGYNSPLHF. V usage is TRBV18 and J usage is TRBJ1-6; D possibly corresponds to TRBD1 (5 bases). The CDR3 is made up of 16 amino acids. Germline V lookup: CDR1 KGHSH, CDR2 LQKENI. Trimming took off 3 bases at V and 4 bases at J, with 13 bases between the two ends.

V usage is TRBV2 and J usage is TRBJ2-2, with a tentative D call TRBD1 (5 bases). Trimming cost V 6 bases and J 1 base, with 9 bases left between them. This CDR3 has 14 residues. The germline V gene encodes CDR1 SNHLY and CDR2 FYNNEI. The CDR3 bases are TGTGCCAGCAGGCTGACAGAGAACACCGGGGAGCTGTTTTTT. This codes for CASRLTENTGELFF.

The CDR3 DNA follows: TGTGCCAGCAGTAAACAAGGACTAGCCACAGATACGCAGTATTTT. Translating it yields CASSKQGLATDTQYF. This rearrangement joins TRBV2 to TRBJ2-3; TRBD2 aligns across 8 bases. V was clipped by 5 bases and J by 2 bases; unmatched bases: 6. Germline values: CDR1 SNHLY, CDR2 FYNNEI. The CDR3 runs 15 residues.

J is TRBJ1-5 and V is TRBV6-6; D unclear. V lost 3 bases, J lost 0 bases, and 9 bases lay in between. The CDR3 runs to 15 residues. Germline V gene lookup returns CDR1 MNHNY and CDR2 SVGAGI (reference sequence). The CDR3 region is CASSYYGNSNQPQHF. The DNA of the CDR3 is TGTGCCAGCAGTTATTATGGGAATAGCAATCAGCCCCAGCATTTT.

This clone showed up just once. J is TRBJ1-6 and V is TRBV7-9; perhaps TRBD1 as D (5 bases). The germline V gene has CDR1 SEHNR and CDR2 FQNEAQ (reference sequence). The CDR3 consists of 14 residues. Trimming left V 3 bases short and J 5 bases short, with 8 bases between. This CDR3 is CASSFSGDNSPLHF. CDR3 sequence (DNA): TGTGCCAGCAGCTTCTCGGGGGATAATTCACCCCTCCACTTT.

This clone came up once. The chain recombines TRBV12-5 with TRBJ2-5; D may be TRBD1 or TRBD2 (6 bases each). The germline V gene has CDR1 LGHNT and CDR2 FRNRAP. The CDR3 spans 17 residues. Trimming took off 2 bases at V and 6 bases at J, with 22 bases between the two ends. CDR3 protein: CASGLHYEGGQPQTQYF. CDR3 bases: TGTGCTAGTGGTTTGCACTATGAGGGGGGCCAGCCCCAGACCCAGTACTTC.

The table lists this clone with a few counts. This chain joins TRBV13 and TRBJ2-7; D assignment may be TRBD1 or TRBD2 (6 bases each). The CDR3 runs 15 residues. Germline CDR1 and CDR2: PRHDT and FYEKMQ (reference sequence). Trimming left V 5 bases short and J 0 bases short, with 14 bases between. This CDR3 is CASSKGGLSSYEQYF. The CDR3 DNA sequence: TGTGCCAGCAGCAAGGGGGGTCTGAGCTCCTACGAGCAGTACTTC.

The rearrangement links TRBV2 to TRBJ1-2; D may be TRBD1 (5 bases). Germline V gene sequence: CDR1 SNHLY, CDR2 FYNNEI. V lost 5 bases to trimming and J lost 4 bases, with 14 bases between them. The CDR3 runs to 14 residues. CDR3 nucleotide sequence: TGTGCCAGCAGTCAACCTGGGGACGGCTATGGCTACACCTTC. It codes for CASSQPGDGYGYTF.

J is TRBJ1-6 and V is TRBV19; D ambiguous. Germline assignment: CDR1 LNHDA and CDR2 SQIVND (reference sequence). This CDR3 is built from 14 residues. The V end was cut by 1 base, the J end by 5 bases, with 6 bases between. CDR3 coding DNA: TGTGCCAGTAGTATAGGAAACAATAATTCACCCCTCCACTTT. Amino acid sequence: CASSIGNNNSPLHF.

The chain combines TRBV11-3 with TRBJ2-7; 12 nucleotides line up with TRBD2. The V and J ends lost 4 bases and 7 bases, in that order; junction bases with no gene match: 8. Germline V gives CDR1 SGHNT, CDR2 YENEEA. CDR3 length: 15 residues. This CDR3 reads CASSSGLAGRYEQYF. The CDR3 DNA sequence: TGTGCCAGCAGCTCTGGACTAGCGGGGAGGTATGAGCAGTACTTC.

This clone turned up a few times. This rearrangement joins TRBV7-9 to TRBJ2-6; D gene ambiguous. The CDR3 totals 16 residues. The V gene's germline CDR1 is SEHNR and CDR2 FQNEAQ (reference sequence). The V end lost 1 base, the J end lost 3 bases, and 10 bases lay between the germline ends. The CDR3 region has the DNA TGTGCCAGCAGCTTAGAAAGGGTCGGTGGGGCCAACGTCCTGACTTTC. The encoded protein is CASSLERVGGANVLTF.

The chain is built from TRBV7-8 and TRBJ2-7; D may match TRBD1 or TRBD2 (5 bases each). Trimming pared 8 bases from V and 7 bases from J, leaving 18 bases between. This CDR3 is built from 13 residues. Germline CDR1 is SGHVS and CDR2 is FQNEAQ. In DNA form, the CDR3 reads TGTGCCAGCCGCGTGGGACCTGGACGGGAGCAGTACTTC. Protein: CASRVGPGREQYF.

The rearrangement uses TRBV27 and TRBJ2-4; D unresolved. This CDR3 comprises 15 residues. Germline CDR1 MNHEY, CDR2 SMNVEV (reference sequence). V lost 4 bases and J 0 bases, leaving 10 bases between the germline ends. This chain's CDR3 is CASSSKAVAKNIQYF. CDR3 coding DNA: TGTGCCAGCAGTTCAAAGGCTGTAGCCAAAAACATTCAGTACTTC.

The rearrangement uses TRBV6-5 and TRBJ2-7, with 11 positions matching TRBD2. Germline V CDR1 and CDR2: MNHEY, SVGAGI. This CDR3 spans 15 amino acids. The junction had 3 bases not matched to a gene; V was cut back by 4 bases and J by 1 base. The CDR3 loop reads CASSSRLAGSYEQYF. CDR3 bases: TGTGCCAGCAGTTCCAGACTAGCGGGGTCCTACGAGCAGTACTTC.

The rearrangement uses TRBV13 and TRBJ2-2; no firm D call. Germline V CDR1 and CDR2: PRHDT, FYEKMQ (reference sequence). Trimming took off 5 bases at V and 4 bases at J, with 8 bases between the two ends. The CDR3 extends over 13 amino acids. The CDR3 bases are TGTGCCAGCAGCCCCGGCAGCACCGGGGAGCTGTTTTTT. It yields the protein CASSPGSTGELFF.

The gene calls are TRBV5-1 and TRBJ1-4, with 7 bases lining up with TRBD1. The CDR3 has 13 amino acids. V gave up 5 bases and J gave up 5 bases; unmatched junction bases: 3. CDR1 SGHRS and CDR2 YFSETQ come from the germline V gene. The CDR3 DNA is TGCGCCAGCAGTTGGGACAGCAATGAAAAACTGTTTTTT. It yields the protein CASSWDSNEKLFF. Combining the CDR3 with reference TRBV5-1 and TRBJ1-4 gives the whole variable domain KAGVTQTPRYLIKTRGQQVTLSCSPISGHRSVSWYQQTPGQGLQFLFEYFSETQRNKGNFPGRFSGRQFSNSRSEMNVSTLELGDSALYLCASSWDSNEKLFFGSGTQLSVL.

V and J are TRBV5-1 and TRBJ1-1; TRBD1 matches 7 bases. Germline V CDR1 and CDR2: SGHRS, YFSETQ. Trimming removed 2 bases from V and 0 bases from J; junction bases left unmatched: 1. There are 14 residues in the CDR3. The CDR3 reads CASSLGQVNTEAFF. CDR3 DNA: TGCGCCAGCAGCTTAGGACAGGTGAACACTGAAGCTTTCTTT.

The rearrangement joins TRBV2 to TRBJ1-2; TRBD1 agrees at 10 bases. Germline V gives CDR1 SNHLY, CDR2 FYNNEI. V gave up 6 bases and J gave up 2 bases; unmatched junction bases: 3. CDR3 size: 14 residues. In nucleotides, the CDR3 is TGTGCCAGCAGCGACAGGGGGCAGAACTATGGCTACACCTTC. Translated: CASSDRGQNYGYTF.

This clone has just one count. The CDR3 reads CASSPYYRGTGELFF. The CDR3 DNA sequence: TGTGCCAGCTCACCATATTACAGGGGAACCGGGGAGCTGTTTTTT. The chain combines TRBV18 with TRBJ2-2; 7 bases map to TRBD1. The V gene's germline CDR1 is KGHSH and CDR2 LQKENI. CDR3 length: 15 amino acids. With V trimmed by 2 bases and J by 5 bases, 5 bases remained unmatched.

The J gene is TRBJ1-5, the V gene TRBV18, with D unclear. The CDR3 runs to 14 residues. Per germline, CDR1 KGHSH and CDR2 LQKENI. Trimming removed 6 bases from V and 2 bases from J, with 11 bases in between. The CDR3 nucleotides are TGTGCCAGCTCCGACTCGTACGGCAATCAGCCCCAGCATTTT. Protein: CASSDSYGNQPQHF.

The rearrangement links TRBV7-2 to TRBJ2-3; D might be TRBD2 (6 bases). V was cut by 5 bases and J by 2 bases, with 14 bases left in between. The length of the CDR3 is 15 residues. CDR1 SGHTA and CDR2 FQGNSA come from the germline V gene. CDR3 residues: CASSPAGLTTDTQYF. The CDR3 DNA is TGTGCCAGCAGCCCCGCGGGACTCACCACAGATACGCAGTATTTT.

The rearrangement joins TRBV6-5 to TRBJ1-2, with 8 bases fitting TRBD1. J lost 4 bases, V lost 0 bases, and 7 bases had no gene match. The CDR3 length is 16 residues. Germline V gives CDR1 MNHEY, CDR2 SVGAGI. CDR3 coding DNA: TGTGCCAGCAGTTACTCGAGGACAGGGATTCTCTATGGCTACACCTTC. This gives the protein CASSYSRTGILYGYTF.

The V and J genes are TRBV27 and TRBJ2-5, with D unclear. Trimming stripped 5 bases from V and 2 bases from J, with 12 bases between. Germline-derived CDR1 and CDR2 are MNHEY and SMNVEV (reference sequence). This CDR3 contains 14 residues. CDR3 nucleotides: TGTGCCAGCAGTCCCCGTTTGTCGCAAGAGACCCAGTACTTC. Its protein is CASSPRLSQETQYF.

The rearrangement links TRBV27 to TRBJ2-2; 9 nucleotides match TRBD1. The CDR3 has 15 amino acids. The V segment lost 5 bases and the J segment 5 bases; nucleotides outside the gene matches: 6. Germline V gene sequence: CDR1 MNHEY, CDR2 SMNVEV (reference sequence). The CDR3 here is CASSRGTGPTGELFF. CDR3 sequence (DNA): TGTGCCAGCAGTAGGGGGACAGGGCCGACCGGGGAGCTGTTTTTT.

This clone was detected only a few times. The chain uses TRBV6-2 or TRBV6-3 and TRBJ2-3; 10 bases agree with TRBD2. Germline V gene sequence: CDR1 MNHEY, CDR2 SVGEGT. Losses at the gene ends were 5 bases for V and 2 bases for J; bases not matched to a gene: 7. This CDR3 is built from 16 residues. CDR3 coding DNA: TGTGCCAGCAGTGAGCAACTAGCGGGGTACACAGATACGCAGTATTTT. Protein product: CASSEQLAGYTDTQYF.

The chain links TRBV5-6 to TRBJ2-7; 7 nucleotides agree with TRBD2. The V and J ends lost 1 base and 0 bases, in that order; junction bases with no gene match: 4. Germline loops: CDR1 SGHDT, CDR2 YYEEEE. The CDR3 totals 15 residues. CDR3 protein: CASSLLGGSSYEQYF. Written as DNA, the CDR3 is TGTGCCAGCAGCTTGTTGGGAGGGAGCTCCTACGAGCAGTACTTC.

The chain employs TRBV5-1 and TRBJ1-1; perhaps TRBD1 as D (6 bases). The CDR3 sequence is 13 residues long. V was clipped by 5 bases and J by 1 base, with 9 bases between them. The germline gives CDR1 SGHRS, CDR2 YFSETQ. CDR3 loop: CASSRTENTEAFF. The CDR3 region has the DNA TGCGCCAGCAGTCGGACAGAGAACACTGAAGCTTTCTTT. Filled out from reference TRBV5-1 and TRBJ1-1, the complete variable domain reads KAGVTQTPRYLIKTRGQQVTLSCSPISGHRSVSWYQQTPGQGLQFLFEYFSETQRNKGNFPGRFSGRQFSNSRSEMNVSTLELGDSALYLCASSRTENTEAFFGQGTRLTVV.